The following is a T cell receptor (beta chain) sequence with its context. Its recognized antigen is unknown. Per-nucleotide qualities are absent, and no much larger clonotype sits a single base away. Library construction relied on the immunoSEQ multiplex PCR assay. For the multiplex PCR, a mixture combining 60 forward primers for TCR Vbeta segments and 13 reverse primers for TCR Jbeta segments was used. Amplification of the CDR3 region of rearranged TCR beta genes was performed with a multiplex PCR assay on genomic DNA. The amplified TCR beta libraries were sequenced on the Illumina HiSeq System as 87-base-pair reads. The published analysis was carried out like this. In a later analysis, roughly 80 million unique TCR beta chains were counted across the approximately 640 repertoires, and around 10 million of these chains were shared by at least two donors. Raw reads were error-corrected and collapsed into unique sequences with a nearest-neighbor algorithm that merged closely related sequences to remove PCR and sequencing errors. To assign V, D and J gene segments, CDR3 sequences were aligned to IMGT reference sequences. For a sequence to be retained, a match of at least six nucleotides was required to both a V gene segment and a J gene segment. A rearrangement was called productive if the CDR3 had no stop codons and remained in frame with V and J, and every other rearrangement was called non-productive. Following IMGT convention, CDR3 was defined as the stretch from the second conserved V-encoded cysteine to the conserved J-encoded phenylalanine. In an earlier analysis of around 540 of the donors, sequences lacking an unambiguous match to a single V gene segment were excluded. In an earlier analysis of some 590 of the donors, a V segment was called functional when productive rearrangements were above 56.7%, and segregating when the standard deviation between donors exceeded 5%. A statistical classification framework was built for diagnosing cytomegalovirus status from the catalog of TCR beta chain sequences. V and J gene assignment, in a later analysis, came from comparing TCR nucleotide sequences with IMGT/GENE-DB human TR gene sequences. In a later analysis, CDR3 sequences and most-parsimonious VDJ recombination scenarios were assigned using the TCRdist pipeline. In a later analysis, each TCR beta chain was defined by its CDR3 amino acid sequence together with its V-gene family, and reads without a unique V-gene family were excluded. In a later analysis, fewer than 650 highly shared, low-generation-probability nucleotide sequences were removed to address suspected cross-contamination and a sequencing artifact. A later analysis calculated a clonal expansion index for each public chain from normalized within-repertoire ranks of inferred template counts. In a later analysis, generation probabilities were computed using a VDJ recombination model fitted to out-of-frame rearrangements, and the results were checked against IGoR. In a later analysis, hypergeometric tests were used to score TCR-TCR, TCR-HLA and TCR-CMV co-occurrence, with a repertoire-size bias correction applied to TCR pairs. To estimate false discovery rates, a later analysis permuted the HLA or CMV assignments 20 times. In a later analysis, co-occurring TCRs were grouped using DBSCAN, and TCRdist sequence similarity was added for clustering within HLA-allele-positive subsets. For co-occurrence clustering, repertoires with fewer than 30,000 or more than 120,000 public chains were excluded, along with several repertoires with anomalous nucleotide sharing. TCRdb took this table from immuneACCESS and kept in-frame rearrangements with V and J called. Such tables lack part of the clones; where checked against another copy, unresolved V genes explain under half of the gap, and the rest is unexplained. That table is the source of V, J and clone size, and D and trimming were worked out from the DNA. A total of about 130,000 clones appear in this sample, 80% to 90% of them only once. Roughly 4% of the sample belongs to the ten largest clones.

V is clipped by 0 bases and J by 0 bases, and the sequence between their germline boundaries is 9 bases long. There are 15 amino acids in the CDR3, from cysteine to phenylalanine inclusive. Just CDR3 DNA is preserved here, 45 bases in frame from base 1. CDR1 and CDR2 are drawn from the germline V gene: SGHTA, FQGNSA. This record belongs to a study of cytomegalovirus exposure and HLA in healthy donors (TCRdb year 2017). Turning to the overall study: An earlier analysis of a few hundred of the donors reported 276 Gb of sequence data and around 100 million unique TCR beta sequences obtained from roughly 180 million T cells. An early release covering roughly 600 HLA-typed donors comprised roughly 300 gigabases of sequencing data and around 80 million unique TCR sequences. Of the roughly 410 genotyped donors, 75% to 85% were placed in the genetic ancestry cluster associated with self-reported Caucasian donors. The study was designed to test whether signatures of past pathogen exposure could be identified by cataloging public T cell receptors. Using immunosequencing, the study profiled T cell repertoires from roughly 650 subjects and related those repertoires to cytomegalovirus serostatus. Besides the first cohort of approximately 710 subjects, a separate validation cohort made up of 120 different subjects was used. High-throughput TCR immunosequencing, statistical association of individual TCRs with disease status, and machine learning were combined to predict cytomegalovirus infection status. A later analysis re-analyzed previously published TCR beta repertoires from approximately 670 donors and added high-resolution HLA genotyping to study TCR occurrence patterns. The later analysis used no new phenotypic data to find candidate immune exposures, relying instead on TCR beta sequences and their occurrence across donors. To decide whether each TCR beta V gene segment behaved as functional or pseudogenic, an earlier analysis of several hundred of the donors relied on high-throughput TCR beta sequencing. Alongside the repertoire data, information on donor age, sex, ethnicity and CMV serostatus was compiled. A later genetic analysis took genome-wide SNP genotypes for about 55% of the 666 donors and used that subset as a discovery cohort. All discovery cohort repertoires had been generated on a single sequencing platform. HLA typing covered class I and class II loci at four-digit resolution. Typing coverage differed by locus: A, B, C, DRB1 and DQB1 were typed in about 629-640 donors, DQA1 in approximately 520, DPA1 in approximately 610, and DPB1 in around 440. About five DR-DQ haplotypes were treated as single units for association and clustering because of strong linkage in the cohort. On average, over 200,000 unique TCR beta nucleotide sequences were sequenced per donor among some 420 genotyped donors of the cohort, with roughly a sixth of those sequences being non-productive.

The full study reports these points: In a later analysis, 16,951 TCR beta sequences were associated with specific HLA alleles at a false discovery rate of 0.05. The presence/absence analyses assumed that sequencing depth was roughly uniform across donors, and that assumption may not be true. Most TCR sequences were seen in very few donors, while some public TCRs were found in many individuals. V-gene and J-gene trimming of TCR beta chains was associated with a missense DCLRE1C variant in a later genetic analysis, and the association was replicated in an independent cohort. In a later analysis, TCR association rates were found to vary across HLA loci, with the most associated TCRs seen for DRB1 alleles and the fewest for HLA-C alleles. For the cohort, immune exposure information was limited to CMV serostatus. It was suggested by the authors that the approach could potentially be generalized to other disease states and immunological phenotypes. Assigning TCR associations to individual alleles was difficult when HLA alleles, especially DR and DQ, strongly co-occurred. In an earlier analysis of over 550 of the donors, most TCR beta V segments were observed in productive rearrangements about 87% or about 30% of the time, broadly matching IMGT annotations. Correlated functional status among segregating V segments might reflect linkage disequilibrium, but an unknown experimental factor could not be ruled out. In a later analysis, several top co-occurrence clusters were reported to appear linked to parvovirus B19, influenza, CMV and Epstein-Barr virus. According to a later analysis, most CMV-associated TCR beta chains appeared to be HLA-restricted, and the HLA associations seemed to be driven largely by CMV exposure. A later genetic analysis reported fewer N-insertions in productive TCRs among donors in an Asian-associated ancestry cluster than the roughly 720-donor mean. A total of 150 to 200 TCR beta chains were listed by the study as associated with cytomegalovirus. A further reported finding was that TCR beta sequences accurately predicted the HLA-A and HLA-B alleles for most subjects in the first cohort. Because the 87-base-pair reads could not distinguish some IMGT-functional V segments, including TRBV6-2 and TRBV6-3, those segments were excluded. In vitro tests confirmed that a few of the cytomegalovirus-associated TCR beta chains recognize cytomegalovirus antigens. Because counts were too low, some 17 rarely observed V segments, including chromosome 9 orphons, were left out of the earlier analysis of a few hundred of the donors. HLA typing was unavailable for some donors at each locus, so association tests used only the typed subset. The sequencing pipeline was judged likely to have produced a cluster of highly shared sequence variants as a technical artifact. Compared with equally common non-associated chains, HLA-associated TCR beta chains in a later analysis were more clonally expanded and had lower generation probabilities. Cytomegalovirus status was reported to be diagnosed by the classifier with high specificity and sensitivity in both the original and validation cohorts. This cohort had only TCR beta chains sequenced, and the lack of alpha or paired-chain data limited which features could be detected.

The cohort consisted of 650 to 850 healthy bone marrow donors. Cohort members were all nominally healthy when sampled, although unrecorded immune exposures were likely present. The donor was CMV seropositive and was included in the group of 290 or so seropositive cohort members. A peripheral blood sample was collected from each donor, and TCR beta sequencing was performed on peripheral blood mononuclear cells. Genomic DNA extraction from the blood cell samples was performed with the Qiagen DNeasy Blood Extraction Kit. The chain is assembled from TRBV7-2 and TRBJ2-7; the D segment could be TRBD1, given 5 matching bases. Sequenced input: PBMCs. The TCR sequence derives from a woman between 40 and 55 years old in good health and CMV-seropositive. CDR3 protein: CASSLAQVVSYEQYF. DNA sequence: TGTGCCAGCAGCTTAGCACAGGTCGTCTCCTACGAGCAGTACTTC.